Sequencing of this TCR beta chain was carried out in a study of shared clonotypes between healthy human individuals. Germline loops: CDR1 MNHEY, CDR2 SMNVEV (reference sequence). The CDR3 length is 18 residues. J was trimmed by 0 bases and V by 4 bases; bases with no gene match: 6. Sorted subsets were amplified in replicate PCRs using approximately 200 ng DNA, approximately 30,000 T cell genomes. Some clones are missing from TCRdb's copy, which holds only in-frame ones; the method was immunoSEQ multiplex PCR. The sample carries millions of clones, 85% to 95% recorded once. CD8 cells regarded as naive lacked CD45RO, were positively chosen for CCR7, and omitted terminally differentiated effector memory CD45RA+ cells.

This sequence joins TRBV27 and TRBJ2-3; 14 bases match TRBD2. The TCR originated in a man between 18 and 29 years old in good health. Some clones in this sample may be carry-over from other donors' samples. Specimen: naive CD8+ T cells from PBMCs. CDR3 in DNA: TGTGCCAGCAGTTCGAGACTAGCGGGAGGGGATAGCACAGATACGCAGTATTTT. This codes for CASSSRLAGGDSTDTQYF.